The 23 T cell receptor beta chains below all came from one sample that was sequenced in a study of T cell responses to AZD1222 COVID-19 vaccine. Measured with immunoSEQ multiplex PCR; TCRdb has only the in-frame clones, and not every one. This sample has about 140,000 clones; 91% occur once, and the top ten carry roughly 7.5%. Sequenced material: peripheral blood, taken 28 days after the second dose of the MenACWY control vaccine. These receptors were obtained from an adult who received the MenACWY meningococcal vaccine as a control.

The CDR3 region has the DNA TGTGCCAGCTCACCACCGGGACAGGTTATGGACACCGGGGAGCTGTTTTTT. As protein: CASSPPGQVMDTGELFF. The V gene is TRBV18, the J gene TRBJ2-2, with 8 bases aligning to TRBD1. With 0 bases clipped from V and 3 bases from J, the junction kept 6 bases outside the gene matches. The CDR3 is 17 amino acids. Germline values: CDR1 KGHSH, CDR2 LQKENI. Variable domain in full (rest from reference TRBV18 and TRBJ2-2): NAGVMQNPRHLVRRRGQEARLRCSPMKGHSHVYWYRQLPEEGLKFMVYLQKENIIDESGMPKERFSAEFPKEGPSILRIQQVVRGDSAAYFCASSPPGQVMDTGELFFGEGSRLTVL.

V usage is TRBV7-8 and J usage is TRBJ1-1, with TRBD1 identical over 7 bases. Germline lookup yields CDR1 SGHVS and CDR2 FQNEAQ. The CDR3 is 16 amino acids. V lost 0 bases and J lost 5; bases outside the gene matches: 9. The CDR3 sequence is CASSLAGTVVGTEAFF. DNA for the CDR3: TGTGCCAGCAGCTTAGCCGGGACAGTTGTAGGAACTGAAGCTTTCTTT.

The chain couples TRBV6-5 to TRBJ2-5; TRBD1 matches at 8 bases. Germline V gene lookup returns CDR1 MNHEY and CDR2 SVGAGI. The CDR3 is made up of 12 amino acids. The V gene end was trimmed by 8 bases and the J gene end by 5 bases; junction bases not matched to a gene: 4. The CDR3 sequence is CASDRGWETQYF. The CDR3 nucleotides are TGTGCCAGCGACAGGGGTTGGGAGACCCAGTACTTC.

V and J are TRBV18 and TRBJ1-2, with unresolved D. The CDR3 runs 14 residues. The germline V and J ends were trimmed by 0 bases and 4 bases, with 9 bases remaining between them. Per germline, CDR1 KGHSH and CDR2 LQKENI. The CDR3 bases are TGTGCCAGCTCACCACCGTCTGGGTCCTATGGCTACACCTTC. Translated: CASSPPSGSYGYTF.

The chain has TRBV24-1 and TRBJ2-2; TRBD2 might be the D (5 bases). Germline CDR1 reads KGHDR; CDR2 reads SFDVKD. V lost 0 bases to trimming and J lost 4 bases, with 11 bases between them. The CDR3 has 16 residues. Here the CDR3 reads CATSDLLRAPTGELFF. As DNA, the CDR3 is TGTGCCACCAGTGATTTGCTGCGGGCTCCCACCGGGGAGCTGTTTTTT.

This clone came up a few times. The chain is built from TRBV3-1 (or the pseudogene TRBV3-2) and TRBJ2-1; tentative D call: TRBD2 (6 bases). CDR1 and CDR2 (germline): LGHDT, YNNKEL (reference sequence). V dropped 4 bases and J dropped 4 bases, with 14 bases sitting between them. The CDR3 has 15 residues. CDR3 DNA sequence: TGTGCCAGCAGCCGAGCTGGCGGGGCATACAATGAGCAGTTCTTC. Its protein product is CASSRAGGAYNEQFF.

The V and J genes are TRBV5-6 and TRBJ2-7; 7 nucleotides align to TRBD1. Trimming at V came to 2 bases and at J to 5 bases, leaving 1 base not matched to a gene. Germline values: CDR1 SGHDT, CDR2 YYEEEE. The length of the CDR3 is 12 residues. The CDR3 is CASSFGQDEQYF. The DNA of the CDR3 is TGTGCCAGCAGCTTCGGACAGGACGAGCAGTACTTC.

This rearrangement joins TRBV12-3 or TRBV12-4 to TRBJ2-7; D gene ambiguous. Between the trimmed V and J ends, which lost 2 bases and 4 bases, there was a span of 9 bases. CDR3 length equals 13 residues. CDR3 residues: CASSLLSRYEQYF. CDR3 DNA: TGTGCCAGCAGTTTACTGTCAAGGTACGAGCAGTACTTC.

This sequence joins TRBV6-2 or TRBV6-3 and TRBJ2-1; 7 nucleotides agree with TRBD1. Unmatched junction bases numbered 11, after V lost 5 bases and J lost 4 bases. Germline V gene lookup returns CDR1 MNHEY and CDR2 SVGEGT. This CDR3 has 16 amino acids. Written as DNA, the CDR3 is TGTGCCAGCAGTGGATCGGACAGGAAGGTATACAATGAGCAGTTCTTC. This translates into CASSGSDRKVYNEQFF.

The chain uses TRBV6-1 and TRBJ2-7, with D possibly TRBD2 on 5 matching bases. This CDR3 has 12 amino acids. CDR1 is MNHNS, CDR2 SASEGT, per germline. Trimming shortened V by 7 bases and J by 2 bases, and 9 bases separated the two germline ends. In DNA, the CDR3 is TGTGCCAGCAACACAGCGGCCTACGAGCAGTACTTC. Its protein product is CASNTAAYEQYF.

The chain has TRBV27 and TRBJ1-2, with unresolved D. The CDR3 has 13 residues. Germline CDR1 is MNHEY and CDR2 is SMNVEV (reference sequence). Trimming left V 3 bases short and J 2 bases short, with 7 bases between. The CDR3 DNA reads TGTGCCAGCAGTTTCCTGGACAACTATGGCTACACCTTC. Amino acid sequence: CASSFLDNYGYTF.

In DNA, the CDR3 is TGTGCCAGCTCACCATCCCCCCCCGGGACACGAGATTCACCCCTCCACTTT. It specifies CASSPSPPGTRDSPLHF. This chain connects TRBV18 to TRBJ1-6; TRBD1 is a possible D gene (6 bases). Germline V gene data show CDR1 as KGHSH and CDR2 as LQKENI. The CDR3 loop spans 17 amino acids. V lost 2 bases and J lost 8, with 19 bases in between.

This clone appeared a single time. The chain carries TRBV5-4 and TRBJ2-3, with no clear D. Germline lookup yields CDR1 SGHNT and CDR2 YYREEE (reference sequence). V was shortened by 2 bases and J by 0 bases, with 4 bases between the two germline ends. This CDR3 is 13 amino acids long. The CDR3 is CASSLWSTDTQYF. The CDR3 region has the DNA TGTGCCAGCAGCTTATGGAGCACAGATACGCAGTATTTT. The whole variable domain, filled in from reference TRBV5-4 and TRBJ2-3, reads ETGVTQSPTHLIKTRGQQVTLRCSSQSGHNTVSWYQQALGQGPQFIFQYYREEENGRGNFPPRFSGLQFPNYSSELNVNALELDDSALYLCASSLWSTDTQYFGPGTRLTVL.

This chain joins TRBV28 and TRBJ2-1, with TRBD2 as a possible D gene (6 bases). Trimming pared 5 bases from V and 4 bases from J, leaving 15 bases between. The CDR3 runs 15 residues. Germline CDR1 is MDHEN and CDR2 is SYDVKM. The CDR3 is CASSQSGPTYNEQFF. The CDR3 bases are TGTGCCAGCAGTCAGAGCGGGCCAACGTACAATGAGCAGTTCTTC.

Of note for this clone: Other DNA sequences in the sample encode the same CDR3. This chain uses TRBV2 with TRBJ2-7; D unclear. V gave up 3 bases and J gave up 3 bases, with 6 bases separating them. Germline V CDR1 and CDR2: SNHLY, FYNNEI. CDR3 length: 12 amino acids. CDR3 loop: CASSELGYEQYF. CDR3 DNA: TGTGCCAGCAGTGAGTTGGGCTACGAGCAGTACTTC.

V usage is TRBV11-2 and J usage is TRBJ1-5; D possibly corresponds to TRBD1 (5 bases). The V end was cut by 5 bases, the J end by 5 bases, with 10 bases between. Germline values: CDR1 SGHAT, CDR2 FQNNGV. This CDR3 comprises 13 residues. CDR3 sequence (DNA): TGTGCCAGCAGCCCCGGGGGAGATCAGCCCCAGCATTTT. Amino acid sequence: CASSPGGDQPQHF.

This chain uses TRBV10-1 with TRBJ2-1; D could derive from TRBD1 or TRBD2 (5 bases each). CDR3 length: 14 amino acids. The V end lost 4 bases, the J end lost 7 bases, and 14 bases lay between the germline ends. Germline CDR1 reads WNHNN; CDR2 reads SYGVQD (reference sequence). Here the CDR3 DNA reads TGCGCCAGCAGTGGGGACCGGACGGGAAATGAGCAGTTCTTC. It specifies CASSGDRTGNEQFF.

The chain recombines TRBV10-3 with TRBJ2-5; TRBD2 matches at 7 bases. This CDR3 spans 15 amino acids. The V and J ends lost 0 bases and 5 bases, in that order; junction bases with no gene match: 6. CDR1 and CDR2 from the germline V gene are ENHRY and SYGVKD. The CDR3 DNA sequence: TGTGCCATCAGTGAGTCAGTTGGGGGAGGGGAGACCCAGTACTTC. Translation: CAISESVGGGETQYF.

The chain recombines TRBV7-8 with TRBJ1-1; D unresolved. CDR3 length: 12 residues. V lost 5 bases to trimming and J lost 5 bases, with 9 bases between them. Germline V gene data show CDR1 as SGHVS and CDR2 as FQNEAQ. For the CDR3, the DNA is TGTGCCAGCAGCCGAGCTAGAACTGAAGCTTTCTTT. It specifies CASSRARTEAFF.

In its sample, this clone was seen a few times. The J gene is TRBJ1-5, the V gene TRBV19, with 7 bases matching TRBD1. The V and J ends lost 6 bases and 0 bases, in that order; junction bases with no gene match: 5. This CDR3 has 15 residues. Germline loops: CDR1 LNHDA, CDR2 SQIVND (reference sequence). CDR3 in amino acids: CASSPEGASNQPQHF. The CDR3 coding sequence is TGTGCCAGTAGCCCGGAGGGGGCTAGCAATCAGCCCCAGCATTTT.

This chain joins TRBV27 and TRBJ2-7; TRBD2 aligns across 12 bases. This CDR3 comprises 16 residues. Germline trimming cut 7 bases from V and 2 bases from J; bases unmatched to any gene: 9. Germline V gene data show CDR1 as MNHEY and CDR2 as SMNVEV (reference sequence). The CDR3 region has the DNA TGTGCCAGCACCGCGACTAGCGGGAGTATTCCCTACGAGCAGTACTTC. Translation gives CASTATSGSIPYEQYF.

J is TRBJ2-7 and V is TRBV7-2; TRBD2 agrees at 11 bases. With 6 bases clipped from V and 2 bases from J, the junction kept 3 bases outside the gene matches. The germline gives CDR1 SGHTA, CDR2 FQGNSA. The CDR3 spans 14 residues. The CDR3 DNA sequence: TGTGCCAGCAGTACTAGCGGGGGCGCCTACGAGCAGTACTTC. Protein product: CASSTSGGAYEQYF.

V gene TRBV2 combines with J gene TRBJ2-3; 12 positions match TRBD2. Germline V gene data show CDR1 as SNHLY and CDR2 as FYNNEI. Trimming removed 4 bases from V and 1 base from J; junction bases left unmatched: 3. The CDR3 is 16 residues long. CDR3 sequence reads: CASSGRTSGGTDTQYF. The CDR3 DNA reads TGTGCCAGCAGTGGGCGGACTAGCGGGGGCACAGATACGCAGTATTTT. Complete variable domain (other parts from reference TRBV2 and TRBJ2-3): EPEVTQTPSHQVTQMGQEVILRCVPISNHLYFYWYRQILGQKVEFLVSFYNNEISEKSEIFDDQFSVERPDGSNFTLKIRSTKLEDSAMYFCASSGRTSGGTDTQYFGPGTRLTVL.